This T cell receptor beta chain was captured in a study of PD-L1 blockade in urothelial cancer (dated by TCRdb to about 2017). In the study overall: All patients started therapy around 2014 and received atezolizumab 1,200 mg intravenously every 3 weeks. Pretreatment tumor samples, along with matched peripheral blood serially collected before and after atezolizumab treatment, were subjected to TCR sequencing. Pretreatment blood TCR-seq was available for fewer than 30 patients, at least one posttreatment blood collection was obtained for some 24 patients, and tumor TCR-seq was available for some 24 patients. The study was an exploratory multi-omic analysis of somatic, immune and clinical correlates of response to PD-L1 blockade with atezolizumab in urothelial cancer. Blood samples were analyzed at two time points: 3 weeks after treatment start (second dose) and 6 weeks after treatment start. Progression-free survival longer than 6 months counted as durable clinical benefit, and TCR features were additionally tested against both progression-free and overall survival. Blood samples gave median yields of around 150,000 T cells and 82,636 unique TCRs, along with a median clonality of approximately 0.084. An ECOG performance status of 0 or 1 was recorded for the patients, and 0 to 3 prior chemotherapy regimens had been received by the patients. In the same patients, whole exome sequencing and RNA sequencing of pretreatment tumors were performed in addition to TCR sequencing. Under 10 patients reached durable clinical benefit, while some 20 patients did not. About 85% of the 29 patients were males with bladder-origin urothelial cancer, and 18 of 29 reported a prior smoking history. The paper's findings and limits, for the study overall: Among patients with durable benefit, tumor-associated TCR clones showed greater expansion in peripheral blood 3 weeks after treatment started (n ≈ 24, p = 0.022). Improved progression-free and overall survival was associated with having pretreatment peripheral blood TCR clonality below the median. Because the sample size was small (n ≈ 27) and many exploratory analyses were performed, the results are intended to be hypothesis-generating.

Here V drops 0 bases and J drops 4 bases, and the junction holds 4 bases not matched to any gene. The CDR3 covers 14 residues, taking in both the cysteine and the phenylalanine. Only the CDR3 region is kept as DNA, spanning 42 bases read in frame from base 1. For CDR1 and CDR2, the germline V gene (reference sequence) lists SGHNT and YYREEE. To estimate absolute template abundance from read counts, synthetic TCR analog templates were spiked into each PCR. The immunoSEQ assay used bias-controlled V and J gene primers to amplify TCRbeta CDR3 regions from genomic DNA. Sequencing of rearranged TCRbeta segments was done at approximately 20X coverage. The authors processed their data as follows. Clustering was used to correct sequencing errors, and CDR3s were annotated against IMGT so that V, D and J genes could be assigned. Only productive TCRbeta rearrangements were used in downstream analyses, excluding out-of-frame or stop-codon sequences. Clonality was computed as one minus Shannon entropy normalized by the log of the number of unique productive sequences. Clones differing between time points or between blood and tumor were identified using Fisher's exact test with Benjamini-Hochberg correction, with an adjusted p below 0.01 applied as the threshold. TCRdb limited this immuneACCESS table to in-frame rearrangements with V and J called. A share of clones is missing; checked studies link under half to unresolved V genes, and the rest is unexplained. D and trimming come from the DNA, and the V and J calls and clone size come from that table. This sample has about 50,000 clones in its table, and about 82% of those were observed once. About 20% of the sample rests with the top ten.

Sample time point, as interpreted from the label and publication: pretreatment peripheral blood. The cohort included 29 patients with locally advanced or metastatic urothelial carcinoma who were treated at Memorial Sloan Kettering on a trial protocol. Peripheral blood mononuclear cells were collected from each patient pretreatment and during treatment, giving between 1 and 8 total time points per patient. The Qiagen DNeasy Blood extraction kit was used to purify genomic DNA from total PBMCs and tumor samples. PBMCs were collected pretreatment and during treatment, and were isolated and stored as previously described. A note on this clone: Its target antigen remains unknown. Base qualities are not provided; no much larger clone lies one nucleotide away.

The sequence came from a man aged 55 to 70 with urothelial cancer. Recombination connected TRBV5-4 to TRBJ2-7, with 7 middle bases fitting TRBD2. The sequencing here drew on PBMCs, taken around atezolizumab (anti-PD-L1) treatment. The sequence in DNA is TGTGCCAGCAGCTTGGATGCGGGACTATACGAGCAGTACTTC. It is translated as CASSLDAGLYEQYF. With the portions outside the CDR3 filled from the reference TRBV5-4 and TRBJ2-7 genes, the complete variable region becomes ETGVTQSPTHLIKTRGQQVTLRCSSQSGHNTVSWYQQALGQGPQFIFQYYREEENGRGNFPPRFSGLQFPNYSSELNVNALELDDSALYLCASSLDAGLYEQYFGPGTRLTVT.